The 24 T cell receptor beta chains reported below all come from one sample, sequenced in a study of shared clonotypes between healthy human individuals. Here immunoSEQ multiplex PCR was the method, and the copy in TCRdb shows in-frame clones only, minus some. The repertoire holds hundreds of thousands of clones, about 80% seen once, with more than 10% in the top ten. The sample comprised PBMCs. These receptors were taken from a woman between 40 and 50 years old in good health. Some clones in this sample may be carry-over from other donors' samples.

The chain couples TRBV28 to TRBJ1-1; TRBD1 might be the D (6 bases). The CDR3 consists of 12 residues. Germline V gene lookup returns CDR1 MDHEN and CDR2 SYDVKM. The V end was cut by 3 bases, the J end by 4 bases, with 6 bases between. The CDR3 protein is CASSLGATEAFF. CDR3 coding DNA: TGTGCCAGCAGTTTGGGGGCCACTGAAGCTTTCTTT.

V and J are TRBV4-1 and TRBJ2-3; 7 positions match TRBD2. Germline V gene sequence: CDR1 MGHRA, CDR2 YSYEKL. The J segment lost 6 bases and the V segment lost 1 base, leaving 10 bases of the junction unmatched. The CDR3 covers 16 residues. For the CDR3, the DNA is TGCGCCAGCAGCCAAGCCGTAGGCGGGAGTAGGGATACGCAGTATTTT. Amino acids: CASSQAVGGSRDTQYF.

Written as DNA, the CDR3 is TGTGCCACCTTGGGGATAGCGGGAGCTTACGAGCAGTACTTC. This gives the protein CATLGIAGAYEQYF. The chain recombines TRBV21-1 with TRBJ2-7; TRBD2 is the table's D call and was not checked against the DNA. TRBV21-1 is an annotated pseudogene. CDR3 length: 14 amino acids.

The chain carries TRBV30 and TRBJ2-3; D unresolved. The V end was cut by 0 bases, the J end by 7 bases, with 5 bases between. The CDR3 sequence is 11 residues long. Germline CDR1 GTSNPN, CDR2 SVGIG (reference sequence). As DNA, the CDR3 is TGTGCCTGGAGTGTAATCAATACGCAGTATTTT. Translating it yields CAWSVINTQYF.

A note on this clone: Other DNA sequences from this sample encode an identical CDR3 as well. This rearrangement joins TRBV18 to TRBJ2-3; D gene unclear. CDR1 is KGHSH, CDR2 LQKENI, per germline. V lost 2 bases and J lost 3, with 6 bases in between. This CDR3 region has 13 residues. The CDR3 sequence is CASSPTGTDTQYF. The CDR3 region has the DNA TGTGCCAGCTCACCAACCGGGACAGATACGCAGTATTTT.

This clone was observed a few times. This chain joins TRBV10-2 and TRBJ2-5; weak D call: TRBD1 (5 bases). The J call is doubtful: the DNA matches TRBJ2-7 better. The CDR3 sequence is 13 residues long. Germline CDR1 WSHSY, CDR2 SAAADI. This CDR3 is CASRIRTNYEQYF. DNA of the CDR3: TGCGCCAGCAGAATTAGGACAAACTACGAGCAGTACTTC.

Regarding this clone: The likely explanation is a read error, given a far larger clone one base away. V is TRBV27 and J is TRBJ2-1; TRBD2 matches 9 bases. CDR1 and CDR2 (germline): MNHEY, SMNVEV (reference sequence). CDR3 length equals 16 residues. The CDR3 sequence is CSSRPPAGGPLREQFF. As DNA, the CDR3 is TGTTCCAGCAGACCCCCAGCGGGAGGCCCTTTAAGGGAGCAGTTCTTC.

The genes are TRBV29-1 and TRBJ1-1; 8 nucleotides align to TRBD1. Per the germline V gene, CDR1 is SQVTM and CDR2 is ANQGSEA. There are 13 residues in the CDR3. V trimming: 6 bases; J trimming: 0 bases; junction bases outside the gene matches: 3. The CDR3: CSVSTGVNTEAFF. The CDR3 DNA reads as TGCAGCGTGTCGACAGGGGTGAACACTGAAGCTTTCTTT.

The CDR3 is CASSPFRRGVGTNEKLFF. Written as DNA, the CDR3 is TGTGCCAGCAGCCCATTCCGGAGAGGGGTAGGGACTAATGAAAAACTGTTTTTT. The chain combines TRBV5-6 with TRBJ1-4, with D tentatively TRBD1 (5 bases). Between the trimmed V and J ends, which lost 4 bases and 2 bases, there was a span of 21 bases. The CDR3 contains 18 residues. Germline CDR1 is SGHDT and CDR2 is YYEEEE.

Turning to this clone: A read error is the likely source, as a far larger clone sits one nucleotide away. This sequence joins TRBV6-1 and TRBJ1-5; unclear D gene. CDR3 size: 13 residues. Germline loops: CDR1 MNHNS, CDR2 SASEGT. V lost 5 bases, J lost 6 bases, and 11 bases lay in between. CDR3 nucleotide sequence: TGTGCCAGCAGTTTAGATGGATCTCAGCCCCAGCATTTT. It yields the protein CASSLDGSQPQHF.

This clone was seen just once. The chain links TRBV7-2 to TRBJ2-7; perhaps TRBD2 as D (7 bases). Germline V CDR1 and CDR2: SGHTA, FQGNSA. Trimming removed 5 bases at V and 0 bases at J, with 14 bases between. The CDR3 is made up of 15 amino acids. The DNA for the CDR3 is TGTGCCAGCAGCCCCCTGGGGGGGCTCTCCTACGAGCAGTACTTC. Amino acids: CASSPLGGLSYEQYF.

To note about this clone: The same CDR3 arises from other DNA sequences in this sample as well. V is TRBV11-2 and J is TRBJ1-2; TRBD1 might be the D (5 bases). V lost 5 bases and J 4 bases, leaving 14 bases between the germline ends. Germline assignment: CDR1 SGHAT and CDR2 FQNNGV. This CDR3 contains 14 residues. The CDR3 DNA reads TGTGCCAGCAGCCCCGACAGTATGAGCTATGGCTACACCTTC. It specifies CASSPDSMSYGYTF.

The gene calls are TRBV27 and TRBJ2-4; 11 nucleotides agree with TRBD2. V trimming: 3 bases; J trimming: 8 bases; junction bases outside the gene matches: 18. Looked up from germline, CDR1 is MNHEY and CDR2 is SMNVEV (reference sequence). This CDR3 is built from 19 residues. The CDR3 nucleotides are TGTGCCAGCAGTTTCCCCCACCTCGGACTAGCGGGCCCCCGGGACATTCAGTACTTC. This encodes CASSFPHLGLAGPRDIQYF.

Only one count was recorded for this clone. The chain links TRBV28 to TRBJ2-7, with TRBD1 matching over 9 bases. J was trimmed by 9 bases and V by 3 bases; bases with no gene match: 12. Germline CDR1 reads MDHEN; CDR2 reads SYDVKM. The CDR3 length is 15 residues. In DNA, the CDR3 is TGTGCCAGCAGTTTCGACCGGGACAGGGCCTATGGGCAGTACTTC. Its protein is CASSFDRDRAYGQYF.

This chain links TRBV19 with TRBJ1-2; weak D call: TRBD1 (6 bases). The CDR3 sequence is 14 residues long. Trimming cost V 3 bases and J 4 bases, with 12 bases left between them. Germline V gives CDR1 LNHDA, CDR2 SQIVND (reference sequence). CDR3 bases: TGTGCCAGTAGTATCTCCGGGGGCAGCTATGGCTACACCTTC. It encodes CASSISGGSYGYTF.

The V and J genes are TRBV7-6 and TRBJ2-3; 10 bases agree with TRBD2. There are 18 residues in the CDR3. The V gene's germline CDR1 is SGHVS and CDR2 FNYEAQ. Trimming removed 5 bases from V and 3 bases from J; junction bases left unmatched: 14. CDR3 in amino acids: CASSEGGSGRPSTDTQYF. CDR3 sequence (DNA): TGTGCCAGCAGCGAGGGGGGTAGCGGGAGGCCTTCAACAGATACGCAGTATTTT.

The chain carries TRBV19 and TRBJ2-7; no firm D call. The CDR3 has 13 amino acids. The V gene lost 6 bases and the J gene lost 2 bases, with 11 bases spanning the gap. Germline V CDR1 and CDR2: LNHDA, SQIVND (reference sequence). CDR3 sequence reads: CASSGPGTYEQYF. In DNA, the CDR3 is TGTGCCAGTAGCGGGCCGGGTACCTACGAGCAGTACTTC.

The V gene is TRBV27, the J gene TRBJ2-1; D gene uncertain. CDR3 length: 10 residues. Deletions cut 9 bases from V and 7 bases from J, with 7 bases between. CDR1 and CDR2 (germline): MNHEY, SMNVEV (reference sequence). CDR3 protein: CARERNEQFF. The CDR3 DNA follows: TGTGCCAGGGAAAGGAATGAGCAGTTCTTC.

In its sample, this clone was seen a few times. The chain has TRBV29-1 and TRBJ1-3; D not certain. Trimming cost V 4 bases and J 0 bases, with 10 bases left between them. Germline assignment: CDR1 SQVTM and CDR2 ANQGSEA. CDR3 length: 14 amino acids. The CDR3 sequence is CSVGVTPSGNTIYF. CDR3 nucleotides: TGCAGCGTTGGAGTTACACCCTCTGGAAACACCATATATTTT.

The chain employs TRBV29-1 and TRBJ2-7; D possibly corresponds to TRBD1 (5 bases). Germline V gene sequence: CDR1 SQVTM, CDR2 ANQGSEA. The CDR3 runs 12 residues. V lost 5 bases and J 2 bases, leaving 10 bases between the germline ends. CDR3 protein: CSVSKGTYEQYF. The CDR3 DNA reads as TGCAGCGTTAGCAAGGGGACCTACGAGCAGTACTTC.

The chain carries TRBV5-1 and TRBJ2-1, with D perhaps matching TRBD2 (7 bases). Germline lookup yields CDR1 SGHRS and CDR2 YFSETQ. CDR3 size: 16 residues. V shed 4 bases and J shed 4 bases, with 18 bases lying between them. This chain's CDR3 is CASSPGGQVSYNEQFF. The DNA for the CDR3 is TGCGCCAGCAGCCCCGGGGGGCAGGTGTCTTACAATGAGCAGTTCTTC. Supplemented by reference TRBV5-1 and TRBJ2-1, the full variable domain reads KAGVTQTPRYLIKTRGQQVTLSCSPISGHRSVSWYQQTPGQGLQFLFEYFSETQRNKGNFPGRFSGRQFSNSRSEMNVSTLELGDSALYLCASSPGGQVSYNEQFFGPGTRLTVL.

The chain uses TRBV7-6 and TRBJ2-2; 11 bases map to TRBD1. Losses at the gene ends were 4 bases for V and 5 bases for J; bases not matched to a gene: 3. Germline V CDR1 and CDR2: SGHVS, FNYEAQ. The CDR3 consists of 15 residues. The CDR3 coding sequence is TGTGCCAGCAGCTGGACAGGGGGCCTTACCGGGGAGCTGTTTTTT. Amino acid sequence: CASSWTGGLTGELFF.

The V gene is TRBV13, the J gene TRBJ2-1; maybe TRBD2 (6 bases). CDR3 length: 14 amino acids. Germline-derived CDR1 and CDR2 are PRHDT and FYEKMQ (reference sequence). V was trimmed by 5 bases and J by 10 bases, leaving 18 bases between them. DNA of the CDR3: TGTGCCAGCAGCCGCACCGGGACTCCATTCGAGCAGTTCTTC. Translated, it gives CASSRTGTPFEQFF.

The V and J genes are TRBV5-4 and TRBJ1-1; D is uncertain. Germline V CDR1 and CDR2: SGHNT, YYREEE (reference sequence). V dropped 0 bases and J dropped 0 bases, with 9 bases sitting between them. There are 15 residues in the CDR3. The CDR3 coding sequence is TGTGCCAGCAGCTTGGGGGAGACCATGAACACTGAAGCTTTCTTT. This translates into CASSLGETMNTEAFF. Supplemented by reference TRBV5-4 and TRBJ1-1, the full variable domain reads ETGVTQSPTHLIKTRGQQVTLRCSSQSGHNTVSWYQQALGQGPQFIFQYYREEENGRGNFPPRFSGLQFPNYSSELNVNALELDDSALYLCASSLGETMNTEAFFGQGTRLTVV.